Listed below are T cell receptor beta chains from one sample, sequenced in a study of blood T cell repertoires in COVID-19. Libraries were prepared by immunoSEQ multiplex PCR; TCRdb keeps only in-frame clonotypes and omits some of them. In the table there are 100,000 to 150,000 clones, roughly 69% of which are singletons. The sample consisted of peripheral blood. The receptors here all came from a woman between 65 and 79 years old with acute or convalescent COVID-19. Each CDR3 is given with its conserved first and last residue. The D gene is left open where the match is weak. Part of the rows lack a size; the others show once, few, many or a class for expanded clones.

TGTGCCAGTAGCCCTGGAGGACCACGAGATACGCAGTATTTT	CASSPGGPRDTQYF	-	TRBJ2-3	-	TRBV19
TGCGCCAGCAGCCGATTAGACTCAACAGGGGGCGAGCAGTACTTC	CASSRLDSTGGEQYF	TRBD1	TRBJ2-7	-	TRBV5-1
TGTGCCAGCAGCTCCCGACTAGCGCGGGAGCAGTACTTC	CASSSRLAREQYF	TRBD2	TRBJ2-7	-	TRBV5-5
TGTGCCAGCAGTGAAGCGCGTAGCAATGGCTACACCTTC	CASSEARSNGYTF	-	TRBJ1-2	-	TRBV2
TGTGCCAGTAGACTGGGGAGAAGCTCCTACAATGAGCAGTTCTTC	CASRLGRSSYNEQFF	-	TRBJ2-1	-	TRBV19
TGTGCCAGCAGTTCTCTCTTTGGCGGGAGAGACCAAGAGACCCAGTACTTC	CASSSLFGGRDQETQYF	TRBD2	TRBJ2-5	-	TRBV28
TGTGCCAGCGGGGAGTTCGCCGAGCAGCCCCAGCATTTT	CASGEFAEQPQHF	-	TRBJ1-5	-	TRBV2
TGTGCCAGCAGCCTCTCGGGACAGGGGGTAGAAAAACTGTTTTTT	CASSLSGQGVEKLFF	TRBD1	TRBJ1-4	-	TRBV7-2
TGTGCCAGCAGCGTAACCAATTCAGCAGATACGCAGTATTTT	CASSVTNSADTQYF	-	TRBJ2-3	-	TRBV9
TGTGCCAGTAGTCCCCGGGGAGGGGGAAGTGAAAAACTGTTTTTT	CASSPRGGGSEKLFF	-	TRBJ1-4	few	TRBV19
TGTGCCAGCAGTTTATCGGGCAGGGGCTATGGCTACACCTTC	CASSLSGRGYGYTF	-	TRBJ1-2	-	TRBV27
TGCAGCGTTGGAATCACTAGCGCGACCTACGAGCAGTACTTC	CSVGITSATYEQYF	TRBD2	TRBJ2-7	-	TRBV29-1
TGTGCCAGCTCGCGGGACAGGGACACAGATACGCAGTATTTT	CASSRDRDTDTQYF	TRBD1	TRBJ2-3	-	TRBV18